These 5 T cell receptor beta chains were all obtained from the same sample, sequenced in a study of cytomegalovirus exposure and HLA in healthy donors. Amplification used 60 Vbeta primers and 13 Jbeta primers. TCRdb's table, derived via immunoSEQ multiplex PCR, lists solely in-frame clones and lacks some. Of about 160,000 clones in the sample, nearly 80% were seen once. Sequencing was carried out using PBMCs. These receptors were collected from a man younger than 35 in good health and CMV-seropositive.

V usage is TRBV5-1 and J usage is TRBJ2-1; the match to TRBD1 covers 9 bases. The CDR3 totals 16 residues. Germline V gene data show CDR1 as SGHRS and CDR2 as YFSETQ. V dropped 0 bases and J dropped 8; count of bases not matched to a gene: 9. The CDR3 coding sequence is TGCGCCAGCAGCTTGGAGGCGACAGGGGGGGTCGATGAGCAGTTCTTC. It codes for CASSLEATGGVDEQFF.

This rearrangement joins TRBV27 to TRBJ1-2; D is ambiguous. The CDR3 covers 13 residues. Deletions cut 5 bases from V and 4 bases from J, with 11 bases between. Germline V gene lookup returns CDR1 MNHEY and CDR2 SMNVEV (reference sequence). The CDR3 region is CASSGGLLYGYTF. In DNA, the CDR3 is TGTGCCAGCAGTGGTGGGCTACTCTATGGCTACACCTTC.

The chain joins TRBV7-2 to TRBJ2-7; D is possibly TRBD2 (6 bases). V lost 2 bases, J lost 5 bases, and 16 bases lay in between. The germline CDR1 and CDR2 sequences are SGHTA and FQGNSA. The CDR3 has 15 residues. For the CDR3, the DNA is TGTGCCAGCAGCTTACGCGTTGGCGGGGTAAACGAGCAGTACTTC. Translated: CASSLRVGGVNEQYF. Full variable domain (outside the CDR3, taken from reference TRBV7-2 and TRBJ2-7): GAGVSQSPSNKVTEKGKDVELRCDPISGHTALYWYRQSLGQGLEFLIYFQGNSAPDKSGLPSDRFSAERTGGSVSTLTIQRTQQEDSAVYLCASSLRVGGVNEQYFGPGTRLTVT.

The chain joins TRBV5-4 to TRBJ2-5, with 9 bases lining up with TRBD1. The end of the DNA aligns better with TRBJ2-7, so the J call may be wrong. This CDR3 spans 16 amino acids. Germline V CDR1 and CDR2: SGHNT, YYREEE (reference sequence). The CDR3, as DNA: TGTGCCAGCAGCAGGGCCAGGGACAGGGATAGGGACGAGCAGTACTTC. It encodes CASSRARDRDRDEQYF.

This clone was observed a handful of times. The chain recombines TRBV11-2 with TRBJ2-2; no clear D. The CDR3 spans 16 residues. CDR1 is SGHAT and CDR2 is FQNNGV in the germline V gene. V lost 5 bases and J lost 0, with 13 bases in between. Here the CDR3 reads CASSPRGSANTGELFF. DNA of the CDR3: TGTGCCAGCAGCCCGCGAGGATCCGCGAACACCGGGGAGCTGTTTTTT.